Given below is one TCR beta chain in context. The J segment lost 1 base and the V segment lost 6 bases, leaving 14 bases of the junction unmatched. The CDR3 is made up of 18 amino acids. The V gene's germline CDR1 is SGHAT and CDR2 FQNNGV. The sample is drawn from a study of blood T cell repertoires in COVID-19. Study details: COVID-19 samples from acute and convalescent phases originated in the United States, Italy and Spain. In each case, the material was cDNA or gDNA derived from T cells, B-cell-depleted T cells, or PBMCs.

In the original processing: Amplification with reference gene primers provided the estimates of nucleated cell counts. The data were produced by immunoSEQ multiplex PCR, yet TCRdb's version contains in-frame clones alone and is incomplete. V, J and clone size are taken as reported in that table, and D and trimming were inferred from the DNA itself. The sample records about 52,000 clones, roughly 86% being singletons. The rearrangement uses TRBV11-2 and TRBJ2-3, with 9 bases fitting TRBD2. The source material was peripheral blood. This TCR came from a woman aged 80 or over with acute or convalescent COVID-19. The CDR3 sequence is CASRPLAGQMSGTDTQYF. CDR3 in DNA: TGTGCCAGCAGGCCACTAGCGGGCCAGATGTCTGGCACAGATACGCAGTATTTT.